This TCR beta chain is from a study of shared clonotypes between healthy human individuals. Overall study results and limits: The sharing of 5% to 6.5% of naive CD4 clonotypes was seen across a handful of donors. Richness estimates generally favored naive over memory subsets.

A word on this clone: Its antigen remains unknown.

Naive-designated CD8 cells lacked CD45RO, were positively enriched for CCR7, and omitted terminally differentiated effector memory CD45RA+ cells. Adult Caucasians living in Nashville, Tennessee made up all of the donors. Assay used: immunoSEQ multiplex PCR; TCRdb lists only in-frame clones, some missing. This table holds about 2 million clones, approximately 94% found once. The V gene's germline CDR1 is SNHLY and CDR2 FYNNEI. V was clipped by 0 bases and J by 2 bases, with 7 bases between them. CDR3 length: 14 amino acids. The rearrangement joins TRBV2 to TRBJ1-2, with D unclear. The sample was naive CD8+ T cells sorted from blood. This receptor was identified in a man aged 18 to 30 in good health. CDR3 bases: TGTGCCAGCAGTGAAGCGGAACTAAACTATGGCTACACCTTC. Residues: CASSEAELNYGYTF. The full variable domain, in which reference TRBV2 and TRBJ1-2 provide the parts outside the CDR3, is EPEVTQTPSHQVTQMGQEVILRCVPISNHLYFYWYRQILGQKVEFLVSFYNNEISEKSEIFDDQFSVERPDGSNFTLKIRSTKLEDSAMYFCASSEAELNYGYTFGSGTRLTVV.